The sequence of this T cell receptor beta chain was determined in a study of cytomegalovirus exposure and HLA in healthy donors (dated by TCRdb to about 2017). As for the study more broadly: According to a later analysis, one platform produced both the approximately 110 validation repertoires and the 670 or so repertoires of the first cohort. The study was designed to test whether signatures of past pathogen exposure could be identified by cataloging public T cell receptors. In addition to the first cohort of roughly 700 subjects, a separate validation cohort of around 110 different subjects was used. High-throughput TCR immunosequencing, statistical association of individual TCRs with disease status, and machine learning were combined to predict cytomegalovirus infection status. General findings and caveats noted by the study authors: It was suggested by the authors that the approach could potentially be generalized to other disease states and immunological phenotypes. The classifier was reported to diagnose cytomegalovirus status with high specificity and sensitivity in both the original and validation cohorts. The validation cohort had no HLA typing available for a later analysis, so co-occurrence within that cohort was assessed over all 130 or so repertoires. A few of the identified cytomegalovirus-associated TCR beta chains were confirmed in vitro to be specific for cytomegalovirus antigens. Subsequent analysis determined that TCRs grouped into clusters in the first cohort also showed a tendency toward co-occurrence across the approximately 120 validation repertoires, and 85% to 95% of cluster scores exceeded 0. Most TCR sequences were seen in very few donors, while some public TCRs were found in many individuals. The study gave a list of about 160 TCR beta chains associated with cytomegalovirus.

Library preparation employed the immunoSEQ multiplex PCR assay. In the source study's methods: A statistical classification framework was developed to diagnose cytomegalovirus status using the catalog of TCR beta chain sequences. The table was pulled from immuneACCESS by TCRdb, which kept in-frame rearrangements only. Such tables lose some clones; where checked, under half of the loss comes from unresolved V genes, and the rest has no known cause. That table supplies the V and J calls and clone size; D and trimming were determined from the DNA. The sample includes 150,000 to 200,000 clones, with more than 70% observed a single time. The ten biggest clones cover roughly 10% of the sample. CDR3 length: 15 amino acids, cysteine to phenylalanine. Just the 45-base CDR3 DNA is kept, in frame starting at base 1. The junction carries 19 bases between V and J, which are trimmed by 6 bases and 5 bases respectively. CDR1 and CDR2 were assigned from the germline V gene as MDHEN and SYDVKM.

Comment on this clone: The antigen this receptor binds is unknown. No clone much larger than this one lies a single base away; base qualities are absent.

The donors belonged to the validation cohort of about 120 subjects, which was separate from the approximately 700-subject first cohort. This clonotype was obtained from a young man in good health and CMV-seropositive. The rearrangement joined TRBV28 to TRBJ1-2; the D gene cannot be named for sure. The sample was PBMCs. The DNA sequence is given as TGTGCCAGCAGGCCGGTTGGGTCGGAGGGATATGGCTACACCTTC. Translated, this gives CASRPVGSEGYGYTF.